The 15 T cell receptor beta chains presented below share a single source sample, sequenced in a study of shared clonotypes between healthy human individuals. Profiling relied on immunoSEQ multiplex PCR, and the TCRdb table lists in-frame clones only, not all of them. The profile shows approximately 1,000,000 clones, approximately 80% of them singletons. Material for sequencing was memory CD4+ T cells from PBMCs. The subset denotes: CD45RA-negative fraction. Every receptor here comes from a man aged 18 to 29 in good health. Some clones in this sample may be carry-over from other donors' samples.

The V call is TRBV28, the J call TRBJ2-2, with TRBD1 matching 8 bases. J gave up 4 bases and V 4 bases, and 8 bases lay outside the gene matches. CDR1 MDHEN and CDR2 SYDVKM come from the germline V gene. The length of the CDR3 is 16 residues. CDR3 DNA: TGTGCCAGCAGTTCCGACAGGGGTAAGGGCACCGGGGAGCTGTTTTTT. Residues: CASSSDRGKGTGELFF. The variable domain in full, with the rest retrieved from reference TRBV28 and TRBJ2-2, is DVKVTQSSRYLVKRTGEKVFLECVQDMDHENMFWYRQDPGLGLRLIYFSYDVKMKEKGDIPEGYSVSREKKERFSLILESASTNQTSMYLCASSSDRGKGTGELFFGEGSRLTVL.

The J gene is TRBJ2-7, the V gene TRBV6-1; no reliable D call. The CDR3 length is 11 residues. V was clipped by 6 bases and J by 2 bases, with 5 bases between them. Germline V gene sequence: CDR1 MNHNS, CDR2 SASEGT. CDR3 sequence (DNA): TGTGCCAGCAGGACGACCTACGAGCAGTACTTC. This gives the protein CASRTTYEQYF.

The rearrangement joins TRBV28 to TRBJ1-2, with no clear D. The ends were cut back, 6 bases at V and 4 bases at J, with 9 bases in the middle. The CDR3 loop spans 12 amino acids. Germline assignment: CDR1 MDHEN and CDR2 SYDVKM. The CDR3 DNA reads as TGTGCCAGCAGCCCCCTGGCCTATGGCTACACCTTC. Its translation: CASSPLAYGYTF.

The gene calls are TRBV19 and TRBJ1-5, with TRBD1 matching over 9 bases. From germline, CDR1 is LNHDA and CDR2 SQIVND (reference sequence). The length of the CDR3 is 13 residues. V was clipped by 8 bases and J by 3 bases; unmatched bases: 2. The CDR3 loop is CASGTGFNQPQHF. The CDR3 DNA reads as TGTGCCAGTGGGACAGGGTTCAATCAGCCCCAGCATTTT.

The chain joins TRBV27 to TRBJ1-2; 7 nucleotides align to TRBD1. CDR1 is MNHEY and CDR2 is SMNVEV in the germline V gene (reference sequence). Trimming cost V 6 bases and J 0 bases; bases outside gene matches: 13. The CDR3 extends over 17 amino acids. DNA of the CDR3: TGTGCCAGCAGCCTAGTAGGGGGCAGTCGGCCTAACTATGGCTACACCTTC. The encoded protein is CASSLVGGSRPNYGYTF.

Details on this clone: A much larger clone sits a single nucleotide away, making a read error possible. The chain joins TRBV10-3 to TRBJ2-2, with D unresolved. The germline V gene has CDR1 ENHRY and CDR2 SYGVKD. The length of the CDR3 is 12 residues. The CDR3 bases are TGTGCCAGCAGTAAGAACACCGGGGAGCTGTTTTTT. Its protein product is CASSKNTGELFF.

As concerns this clone: The same CDR3 arises from other DNA sequences in this sample as well. The chain employs TRBV2 and TRBJ1-2; 9 bases fit TRBD1. Germline assignment: CDR1 SNHLY and CDR2 FYNNEI. CDR3 size: 13 residues. Unmatched junction bases numbered 1, after V lost 6 bases and J lost 2 bases. In DNA, the CDR3 is TGTGCCAGCAGAGGACAGGGGAACTATGGCTACACCTTC. This sequence encodes CASRGQGNYGYTF.

V is TRBV7-3 and J is TRBJ2-1; the match to TRBD2 covers 10 bases. V trimming: 5 bases; J trimming: 9 bases; junction bases outside the gene matches: 7. The CDR3 runs to 14 residues. Germline loops: CDR1 SGHTA, CDR2 FQGTGA. CDR3: CASSPGTSVSEQFF. The CDR3 DNA is TGTGCCAGCAGCCCAGGGACTAGCGTTAGTGAGCAGTTCTTC.

In regard to this clone: A read error is possible here, since a much larger clone lies one base away. The CDR3 loop is CASSQWTGAASGRADEQFF. The DNA for the CDR3 is TGTGCCAGCAGCCAATGGACAGGGGCGGCTAGCGGGAGGGCCGATGAGCAGTTCTTC. V usage is TRBV4-2 and J usage is TRBJ2-1; 12 positions agree with TRBD2. The CDR3 sequence is 19 residues long. The germline gives CDR1 LGHNA, CDR2 YNFKEQ. With 2 bases clipped from V and 8 bases from J, the junction kept 16 bases outside the gene matches.

J is TRBJ2-1 and V is TRBV30; D possibly uses TRBD1 or TRBD2 (6 bases each). Trimming stripped 3 bases from V and 6 bases from J, with 18 bases between. The CDR3 sequence is 15 residues long. Germline CDR1 and CDR2: GTSNPN and SVGIG (reference sequence). The CDR3 nucleotides read TGTGCCTGGAGCCGAGGGCAGGGGAGGTTCAATGAGCAGTTCTTC. Translation: CAWSRGQGRFNEQFF.

Worth noting for this clone: The identical CDR3 is also encoded by other nucleotide sequences in the sample. CDR3 sequence (DNA): TGTGCCAGCTCACCCGCAGGGGGCAGCGAGCAGTACTTC. Translation gives CASSPAGGSEQYF. J is TRBJ2-7 and V is TRBV18; 8 nucleotides agree with TRBD1. Germline V gene data show CDR1 as KGHSH and CDR2 as LQKENI. CDR3 length: 13 residues. J gave up 6 bases and V 3 bases, and 4 bases lay outside the gene matches.

The rearrangement joins TRBV7-8 to TRBJ2-5; the D is unclear. V shed 1 base and J shed 4 bases, with 7 bases lying between them. The CDR3 extends over 13 amino acids. Germline CDR1 and CDR2: SGHVS and FQNEAQ. The CDR3, as DNA: TGTGCCAGCAGCTTAGACACTCGAGAGACCCAGTACTTC. Protein: CASSLDTRETQYF.

The chain joins TRBV9 to TRBJ2-2, with D unclear. Looked up from germline, CDR1 is SGDLS and CDR2 is YYNGEE. There are 14 residues in the CDR3. Between the trimmed V and J ends, which lost 0 bases and 3 bases, there was a span of 6 bases. The CDR3 is CASSVVVHTGELFF. The CDR3 DNA sequence: TGTGCCAGCAGCGTAGTAGTCCACACCGGGGAGCTGTTTTTT. The complete variable domain, with remaining parts taken from reference TRBV9 and TRBJ2-2, reads DSGVTQTPKHLITATGQRVTLRCSPRSGDLSVYWYQQSLDQGLQFLIQYYNGEERAKGNILERFSAQQFPDLHSELNLSSLELGDSALYFCASSVVVHTGELFFGEGSRLTVL.

This chain uses TRBV2 with TRBJ2-7; D is tentatively TRBD1 or TRBD2 (7 bases each). Looked up from germline, CDR1 is SNHLY and CDR2 is FYNNEI. CDR3 size: 12 residues. Trimming took off 10 bases at V and 6 bases at J, with 16 bases between the two ends. The CDR3 DNA reads TGTGCCATCATACCCAGGGGGGGCGAGCAGTACTTC. Its translation: CAIIPRGGEQYF.

This chain connects TRBV7-7 to TRBJ2-3; no firm D call. The V end lost 2 bases, the J end lost 5 bases, and 8 bases lay between the germline ends. This CDR3 has 13 amino acids. The germline V gene has CDR1 SSHAT and CDR2 FNYEAQ (reference sequence). CDR3: CASSLIPRDTQYF. DNA for the CDR3: TGTGCCAGCAGCTTAATCCCCAGAGATACGCAGTATTTT.